Shown below are 7 T cell receptor beta chains from a single sample sequenced in a study of blood T cell repertoires in COVID-19 (dated by TCRdb to between 2020 and 2021). Library creation used the immunoSEQ multiplex PCR assay. Here the immuneACCESS table is served through TCRdb, limited to in-frame sequences with V and J called. Missing clones are a known gap in these copies; in checked studies unresolved V genes cover under half, and the rest lacks a known reason. The sample records over 300,000 clones, roughly 90% of which are singletons. Clones ranked in the top ten supply 6.4% of the sample. Sequencing was carried out using peripheral blood. The receptors shown here come from a man in his late teens or twenties who had recovered from COVID-19.

The chain carries TRBV29-1 and TRBJ2-3, with D possibly being TRBD1 (6 bases). The length of the CDR3 is 18 residues. From germline, CDR1 is SQVTM and CDR2 ANQGSEA. The V gene lost 7 bases and the J gene lost 0 bases, with 26 bases spanning the gap. CDR3 sequence reads: CSAQLPTGLVRSTDTQYF. The CDR3 nucleotides are TGCAGCGCCCAACTTCCAACAGGGTTGGTTCGGAGCACAGATACGCAGTATTTT.

This chain uses TRBV2 with TRBJ1-5; TRBD1 matches at 8 bases. V dropped 6 bases and J dropped 4; count of bases not matched to a gene: 11. Germline assignment: CDR1 SNHLY and CDR2 FYNNEI. The CDR3 extends over 16 amino acids. In nucleotides, the CDR3 is TGTGCCAGCAGCAGATCAGGACAGGGAGGGAATCAGCCCCAGCATTTT. Translating gives CASSRSGQGGNQPQHF. The whole variable domain, remainder taken from reference TRBV2 and TRBJ1-5, is EPEVTQTPSHQVTQMGQEVILRCVPISNHLYFYWYRQILGQKVEFLVSFYNNEISEKSEIFDDQFSVERPDGSNFTLKIRSTKLEDSAMYFCASSRSGQGGNQPQHFGDGTRLSIL.

Here the CDR3 DNA reads TGTGCCTGGAGTAGCGGGGTAGCCAAAAACATTCAGTACTTC. This gives the protein CAWSSGVAKNIQYF. The gene calls are TRBV30 and TRBJ2-4; 7 bases match TRBD2. After removal of 2 bases from V and 0 bases from J, the junction contained 1 base not matched to a gene. Per germline, CDR1 GTSNPN and CDR2 SVGIG (reference sequence). CDR3 length: 14 amino acids.

The chain has TRBV4-1 and TRBJ1-3; D gene unclear. V lost 0 bases to trimming and J lost 3 bases, with 12 bases between them. Germline V lookup: CDR1 MGHRA, CDR2 YSYEKL. The CDR3 is 16 amino acids. In DNA form, the CDR3 reads TGCGCCAGCAGCCAAGATGCGGGCCCTGTTGGAAACACCATATATTTT. Its protein product is CASSQDAGPVGNTIYF.

In the case of this clone: This same CDR3 is encoded by further DNA sequences in the sample. The chain has TRBV19 and TRBJ1-2; a weak D match, TRBD1 (6 bases). Germline V gene data show CDR1 as LNHDA and CDR2 as SQIVND (reference sequence). The V end lost 6 bases, the J end lost 4 bases, and 12 bases lay between the germline ends. The CDR3 is 13 amino acids. The CDR3 DNA reads TGTGCCAGTAGCATCCAGGGGACCTATGGCTACACCTTC. Amino acids: CASSIQGTYGYTF.

This chain links TRBV4-1 with TRBJ2-3; maybe TRBD2 (5 bases). Germline V gene sequence: CDR1 MGHRA, CDR2 YSYEKL. The V end was cut by 1 base, the J end by 3 bases, with 17 bases between. This CDR3 is 17 amino acids long. CDR3 nucleotides: TGCGCCAGCAGCCAAGGTGTAACTCCAACGGGGACAGATACGCAGTATTTT. Translation: CASSQGVTPTGTDTQYF.

This clone was counted a few times. The rearrangement joins TRBV19 to TRBJ1-5, with 7 bases aligning to TRBD1. V lost 3 bases, J lost 4 bases, and 15 bases stayed unmatched. Per germline, CDR1 LNHDA and CDR2 SQIVND (reference sequence). The CDR3 length is 18 residues. In nucleotides, the CDR3 is TGTGCCAGTAGTATCCGGACAGGCGACCTCATGATTAATCAGCCCCAGCATTTT. Amino acids: CASSIRTGDLMINQPQHF.